The 25 T cell receptor beta chains given below trace back to one sample, sequenced in a study of radiation and T cells in renal cell carcinoma. The protocol was immunoSEQ multiplex PCR, while the TCRdb copy is restricted to in-frame clones and leaves out a portion. The data contain approximately 40,000 clones, about 82% of them singletons. This sample's time point: blood 4 weeks post-SBRT, at nephrectomy. As for treatment: 15 Gy SBRT to primary tumor, nephrectomy 4 weeks later. The material was blood, obtained from a patient whose treatment included radiotherapy and nephrectomy. These receptors all come from an older woman with renal cell carcinoma.

This clone was counted a single time. The CDR3, as DNA: TGTGCCAGCAGCTTAGGGGAAGGAGGCGTGGATACGCAGTATTTT. Protein: CASSLGEGGVDTQYF. V gene TRBV7-9 combines with J gene TRBJ2-3; D may be TRBD2 (5 bases). There are 15 residues in the CDR3. Germline V lookup: CDR1 SEHNR, CDR2 FQNEAQ (reference sequence). V dropped 1 base and J dropped 6 bases, with 14 bases sitting between them.

CDR3 in amino acids: CASSSTRRGTYEQYF. Here the CDR3 DNA reads TGCGCCAGCAGCTCTACGAGGAGAGGTACCTACGAGCAGTACTTC. This chain links TRBV5-1 with TRBJ2-7; D gene ambiguous. This CDR3 is built from 15 residues. CDR1 and CDR2 from the germline V gene are SGHRS and YFSETQ. Trimming removed 3 bases from V and 2 bases from J, with 15 bases in between.

As to this clone: Other DNA sequences in the sample encode the same CDR3. The chain employs TRBV7-9 and TRBJ2-7, with D perhaps being TRBD1 or TRBD2 (6 bases each). Trimming shortened V by 3 bases and J by 7 bases, and 19 bases separated the two germline ends. The CDR3 has 15 residues. Per germline, CDR1 SEHNR and CDR2 FQNEAQ (reference sequence). CDR3 bases: TGTGCCAGCAGCTTGGGGGCGGGGCCCTCTCGTGAGCAGTACTTC. This codes for CASSLGAGPSREQYF.

The rearrangement uses TRBV4-2 and TRBJ2-7; perhaps D is TRBD1 or TRBD2 (5 bases each). Germline loops: CDR1 LGHNA, CDR2 YNFKEQ. Trimming cost V 0 bases and J 7 bases, with 19 bases left between them. CDR3 size: 16 residues. CDR3 coding DNA: TGTGCCAGCAGCCAAGACCTATTTGGGGGATCGGGAGAGCAGTACTTC. Translation gives CASSQDLFGGSGEQYF.

This chain uses TRBV5-1 with TRBJ2-1; the D gene is possibly TRBD1 (5 bases). There are 15 residues in the CDR3. The V and J ends lost 0 bases and 8 bases respectively, with 15 bases between them. Per the germline V gene, CDR1 is SGHRS and CDR2 is YFSETQ. CDR3 loop: CASSLEAGFSYEQFF. In DNA form, the CDR3 reads TGCGCCAGCAGCTTGGAGGCAGGGTTTAGCTATGAGCAGTTCTTC.

The chain couples TRBV5-5 to TRBJ2-7; 11 bases align to TRBD1. The trim removed 4 bases at V and 3 bases at J, leaving 6 bases unmatched. Germline assignment: CDR1 SGHKS and CDR2 YYEKEE (reference sequence). The CDR3 has 15 residues. In DNA form, the CDR3 reads TGTGCCAGCAGCACCGGACAGGGGGCTTACTACGAGCAGTACTTC. Protein: CASSTGQGAYYEQYF.

The chain is built from TRBV11-2 and TRBJ2-2; 8 bases are a match to TRBD1. The CDR3 is made up of 15 amino acids. CDR1 and CDR2 from the germline V gene are SGHAT and FQNNGV. V lost 5 bases, J lost 3 bases, and 5 bases stayed unmatched. The CDR3 bases are TGTGCCAGCAGCCAACAGGGGGGTGACACCGGGGAGCTGTTTTTT. Its translation is CASSQQGGDTGELFF.

The table lists this clone with a count of one. This chain uses TRBV7-2 with TRBJ2-7; D remains ambiguous. Germline assignment: CDR1 SGHTA and CDR2 FQGNSA. Trimming left V 1 base short and J 5 bases short, with 15 bases between. This CDR3 region has 15 residues. The CDR3 spells CASSLGGGGPNEQYF. The CDR3 DNA sequence: TGTGCCAGCAGCTTAGGAGGCGGCGGTCCGAACGAGCAGTACTTC.

The chain combines TRBV6-5 with TRBJ2-1; D is possibly TRBD2 (5 bases). V was shortened by 7 bases and J by 8 bases, with 21 bases between the two germline ends. The CDR3 spans 15 residues. Germline CDR1 MNHEY, CDR2 SVGAGI. The CDR3 bases are TGTGCCAGCACCGAACGGAGGACGTCACGGGATGAGCAGTTCTTC. Translation gives CASTERRTSRDEQFF.

The J gene is TRBJ2-4, the V gene TRBV29-1; D is ambiguous. Trimming cost V 7 bases and J 5 bases, with 9 bases left between them. This CDR3 region has 11 residues. Germline values: CDR1 SQVTM, CDR2 ANQGSEA. Here the CDR3 reads CSARQENIQYF. The CDR3 nucleotides are TGCAGCGCAAGACAAGAAAACATTCAGTACTTC.

CDR3 sequence (DNA): TGTGCCAGCAGCGAGACAGGGCACGAGCAGTACTTC. It codes for CASSETGHEQYF. The chain joins TRBV5-4 to TRBJ2-7, with 7 bases matching TRBD1. J gave up 5 bases and V 4 bases, and 3 bases lay outside the gene matches. The CDR3 has 12 amino acids. Germline V gene lookup returns CDR1 SGHNT and CDR2 YYREEE (reference sequence).

The chain couples TRBV18 to TRBJ2-7, with 10 bases identical to TRBD1. V trimming: 3 bases; J trimming: 4 bases; junction bases outside the gene matches: 3. Germline V gene sequence: CDR1 KGHSH, CDR2 LQKENI. This CDR3 region has 14 residues. The chain's CDR3 is CASSPGTGAYEQYF. In nucleotides, the CDR3 is TGTGCCAGCTCACCCGGGACAGGGGCTTACGAGCAGTACTTC.

The rearrangement links TRBV6-5 to TRBJ1-3, with D unresolved. The ends were cut back, 3 bases at V and 2 bases at J, with 14 bases in the middle. CDR1 and CDR2 from the germline V gene are MNHEY and SVGAGI. The CDR3 is made up of 16 amino acids. The CDR3 DNA follows: TGTGCCAGCAGTTATTCCTCCTTGGTCCCTGGAAACACCATATATTTT. Translated: CASSYSSLVPGNTIYF.

This chain links TRBV6-5 with TRBJ2-5; 7 bases map to TRBD2. The CDR3 runs to 13 residues. Germline values: CDR1 MNHEY, CDR2 SVGAGI. J lost 1 base, V lost 8 bases, and 4 bases had no gene match. Here the CDR3 DNA reads TGTGCCAGCCAGCGGGGATCCCAAGAGACCCAGTACTTC. This codes for CASQRGSQETQYF.

This chain joins TRBV9 and TRBJ2-3; no clear D. With 3 bases removed from V and 6 bases from J, the gap between germline ends came to 14 bases. The CDR3 covers 14 residues. Germline CDR1 and CDR2: SGDLS and YYNGEE. The CDR3 region has the DNA TGTGCCAGCAGCGGACGGACCGTCCGTGATACGCAGTATTTT. Translating it yields CASSGRTVRDTQYF.

This clone was found a few times. The CDR3 nucleotides read TGTGCCAGCTCACCCGGGACAGACTATTATGGCTACACCTTC. Its protein product is CASSPGTDYYGYTF. The chain is built from TRBV18 and TRBJ1-2; 7 bases match TRBD1. Germline V gives CDR1 KGHSH, CDR2 LQKENI. Trimming removed 3 bases from V and 5 bases from J; junction bases left unmatched: 6. This CDR3 spans 14 amino acids. The full variable domain, completed using reference TRBV18 and TRBJ1-2, is NAGVMQNPRHLVRRRGQEARLRCSPMKGHSHVYWYRQLPEEGLKFMVYLQKENIIDESGMPKERFSAEFPKEGPSILRIQQVVRGDSAAYFCASSPGTDYYGYTFGSGTRLTVV.

The chain is built from TRBV7-8 and TRBJ2-7; 9 bases agree with TRBD1. V trimming: 4 bases; J trimming: 8 bases; junction bases outside the gene matches: 3. Germline CDR1 reads SGHVS; CDR2 reads FQNEAQ. CDR3 length equals 12 residues. CDR3 sequence: CASSSTGGQQYF. The CDR3 DNA reads TGTGCCAGCAGCTCAACAGGGGGCCAGCAGTACTTC.

This rearrangement joins TRBV9 to TRBJ2-1; 10 bases match TRBD2. The CDR3 runs to 16 residues. Germline V gives CDR1 SGDLS, CDR2 YYNGEE. Germline trimming cut 2 bases from V and 4 bases from J; bases unmatched to any gene: 6. CDR3 in DNA: TGTGCCAGCAGCGTTGGGGCTAGCGGGGGATACAATGAGCAGTTCTTC. Protein: CASSVGASGGYNEQFF.

The rearrangement uses TRBV5-1 and TRBJ2-6; D possibly corresponds to TRBD1 (6 bases). V lost 1 base and J 0 bases, leaving 14 bases between the germline ends. The CDR3 sequence is 18 residues long. The V gene's germline CDR1 is SGHRS and CDR2 YFSETQ. In nucleotides, the CDR3 is TGCGCCAGCAGCTTGTTTAACAGGGCCAACTCTGGGGCCAACGTCCTGACTTTC. Amino acid sequence: CASSLFNRANSGANVLTF.

The chain employs TRBV28 and TRBJ2-1, with 8 bases aligning to TRBD1. The CDR3 consists of 13 residues. Trimming at V came to 6 bases and at J to 5 bases, leaving 3 bases not matched to a gene. Germline V CDR1 and CDR2: MDHEN, SYDVKM. CDR3 DNA sequence: TGTGCCAGCAGCTGGGGACAGGACAATGAGCAGTTCTTC. Its protein is CASSWGQDNEQFF. The full variable domain, completed using reference TRBV28 and TRBJ2-1, is DVKVTQSSRYLVKRTGEKVFLECVQDMDHENMFWYRQDPGLGLRLIYFSYDVKMKEKGDIPEGYSVSREKKERFSLILESASTNQTSMYLCASSWGQDNEQFFGPGTRLTVL.

V is TRBV15 and J is TRBJ1-2, with 8 nucleotides matching TRBD1. The CDR3 totals 15 residues. With 0 bases clipped from V and 8 bases from J, the junction kept 8 bases outside the gene matches. In germline, CDR1 is LNHNV, CDR2 YYDKDF (reference sequence). The CDR3 loop is CATSRESTGVRGYTF. CDR3 nucleotide sequence: TGTGCCACCAGCAGAGAGTCGACAGGGGTACGCGGCTACACCTTC.

This sequence joins TRBV11-2 and TRBJ2-7; D call uncertain. V was trimmed by 2 bases and J by 0 bases, leaving 11 bases between them. This CDR3 contains 15 residues. The V gene's germline CDR1 is SGHAT and CDR2 FQNNGV. This CDR3 is CASSLISMGSYEQYF. In nucleotides, the CDR3 is TGTGCCAGCAGCTTAATCTCTATGGGCTCCTACGAGCAGTACTTC. Drawing the rest from reference TRBV11-2 and TRBJ2-7, the complete variable domain is EAGVAQSPRYKIIEKRQSVAFWCNPISGHATLYWYQQILGQGPKLLIQFQNNGVVDDSQLPKDRFSAERLKGVDSTLKIQPAKLEDSAVYLCASSLISMGSYEQYFGPGTRLTVT.

V is TRBV6-6 and J is TRBJ1-4, with TRBD1 matching 7 bases. The V segment lost 9 bases and the J segment 8 bases; nucleotides outside the gene matches: 3. The CDR3 extends over 11 amino acids. Germline V CDR1 and CDR2: MNHNY, SVGAGI (reference sequence). In DNA form, the CDR3 reads TGTGCCAGTCTAGGGGGCGAAAAACTGTTTTTT. As protein: CASLGGEKLFF.

This chain uses TRBV27 with TRBJ2-7; D is unclear. The V end lost 0 bases, the J end lost 3 bases, and 9 bases lay between the germline ends. CDR1 and CDR2 from the germline V gene are MNHEY and SMNVEV (reference sequence). The CDR3 has 14 residues. CDR3: CASSLSASNYEQYF. In nucleotides, the CDR3 is TGTGCCAGCAGTTTATCGGCCAGCAACTACGAGCAGTACTTC.

The chain has TRBV6-1 and TRBJ1-1, with D perhaps matching TRBD1 (6 bases). The V gene's germline CDR1 is MNHNS and CDR2 SASEGT. The ends were cut back, 3 bases at V and 1 base at J, with 12 bases in the middle. The CDR3 spans 15 residues. CDR3 sequence: CASSDRGQTNTEAFF. In DNA, the CDR3 is TGTGCCAGCAGTGATCGCGGACAGACGAACACTGAAGCTTTCTTT.